The 13 T cell receptor beta chains in this list originate from one sample, sequenced in a study of CD8 T cells in ankylosing spondylitis. Each CDR3 protein is one row after TCRdb ran MiXCR on the 5' RACE reads. The data contain roughly 400,000 distinct CDR3 sequences, 20% to 25% of them singletons. Study-level points and caveats: Characteristic of ankylosing spondylitis blood, it appeared, was a TCR beta motif comprising eight highly homologous variants.

No cognate antigen is known for these TCRs. Sequences were obtained from blood, either unsorted or a sorted T cell fraction (not recorded which). These receptors all come from a male donor with ankylosing spondylitis.

In this sample, this clonotype turned up a few times. V gene TRBV12-3 or TRBV12-4 combines with J gene TRBJ1-4, with D unresolved. The CDR3 is made up of 13 amino acids. Trimming shortened V by 7 bases and J by 4 bases, and 10 bases separated the two germline ends. CDR3 sequence: CASNEGLNEKLFF. For the CDR3, the DNA is TGTGCCAGCAATGAAGGACTTAATGAAAAACTGTTTTTT.

The chain links TRBV19 to TRBJ2-3; no clear D gene. In germline, CDR1 is LNHDA, CDR2 SQIVND (reference sequence). Trimming removed 0 bases at V and 2 bases at J, with 18 bases between. CDR3 length: 18 residues. CDR3 DNA sequence: TGTGCCAGTAGTATAGAAACGGGCGGTCGTCTTAACACAGATACGCAGTATTTT. Translated, it gives CASSIETGGRLNTDTQYF.

This clonotype has more than one count but fewer than ten. This chain links TRBV24-1 with TRBJ2-3, with a possible D match to TRBD1 (5 bases). Trimming left V 9 bases short and J 5 bases short, with 8 bases between. In germline, CDR1 is KGHDR, CDR2 SFDVKD. CDR3 length equals 11 residues. In DNA, the CDR3 is TGTGCCACCGAGACAGTAGATACGCAGTATTTT. Protein product: CATETVDTQYF.

This clonotype was observed a handful of times. This rearrangement joins TRBV20-1 to TRBJ2-1; 11 nucleotides line up with TRBD2. CDR3 length: 15 amino acids. Trimming cost V 5 bases and J 7 bases; bases outside gene matches: 10. Germline V gives CDR1 DFQATT, CDR2 SNEGSKA (reference sequence). The CDR3 loop is CSAHGGSGRVNEQFF. The CDR3 region has the DNA TGCAGTGCTCACGGCGGTAGCGGGAGGGTAAATGAGCAGTTCTTC.

The chain combines TRBV4-2 with TRBJ2-7; 7 bases are a match to TRBD1. The germline gives CDR1 LGHNA, CDR2 YNFKEQ. The CDR3 extends over 15 amino acids. The J segment lost 3 bases and the V segment lost 1 base, leaving 6 bases of the junction unmatched. The CDR3 here is CASSQADRTGYEQYF. In nucleotides, the CDR3 is TGTGCCAGCAGCCAAGCGGACAGGACAGGCTACGAGCAGTACTTC.

The table lists this clonotype with a few counts. The chain combines TRBV6-2 or TRBV6-3 with TRBJ1-5; maybe TRBD1 (5 bases). This CDR3 comprises 14 residues. Trimming cost V 1 base and J 4 bases, with 8 bases left between them. Germline lookup yields CDR1 MNHEY and CDR2 SVGEGT. CDR3 region: CASSYWEGNQPQHF. The CDR3 nucleotides are TGTGCCAGCAGTTACTGGGAGGGGAATCAGCCCCAGCATTTT.

This clonotype was counted ten times or more. J is TRBJ2-1 and V is TRBV2; TRBD2 agrees at 8 bases. CDR3 length: 13 amino acids. Losses at the gene ends were 8 bases for V and 8 bases for J; bases not matched to a gene: 8. Germline V CDR1 and CDR2: SNHLY, FYNNEI. The CDR3 loop reads CASFQREFDEQFF. CDR3 sequence (DNA): TGTGCCAGCTTCCAGCGGGAGTTCGATGAGCAGTTCTTC.

This clonotype was observed a handful of times. The CDR3 DNA follows: TGTGCTAGTGGTTCCGCGACAGTCTATGGCTACACCTTC. It translates to CASGSATVYGYTF. The chain carries TRBV12-5 and TRBJ1-2, with TRBD1 as a possible D gene (5 bases). V was pared by 4 bases and J by 4 bases, with 10 bases between. The CDR3 is 13 amino acids. In germline, CDR1 is LGHNT, CDR2 FRNRAP.

V is TRBV2 and J is TRBJ2-2; perhaps TRBD1 as D (6 bases). Germline CDR1 and CDR2: SNHLY and FYNNEI. This CDR3 comprises 14 residues. The V gene lost 7 bases and the J gene lost 1 base, with 10 bases spanning the gap. The CDR3 DNA follows: TGTGCCAGCACGGGGACAAGGAACACCGGGGAGCTGTTTTTT. Amino acid sequence: CASTGTRNTGELFF.

The genes are TRBV15 and TRBJ2-1; the D call may be TRBD1 or TRBD2 (6 bases each). V gave up 2 bases and J gave up 6 bases, with 17 bases separating them. The CDR3 sequence is 16 residues long. Germline V gives CDR1 LNHNV, CDR2 YYDKDF (reference sequence). The CDR3 reads CATSRLGGSYFNEQFF. Written as DNA, the CDR3 is TGTGCCACCAGCAGACTCGGGGGCTCGTACTTCAATGAGCAGTTCTTC. The full variable domain, rest sourced from reference TRBV15 and TRBJ2-1, is DAMVIQNPRYQVTQFGKPVTLSCSQTLNHNVMYWYQQKSSQAPKLLFHYYDKDFNNEADTPDNFQSRRPNTSFCFLDIRSPGLGDTAMYLCATSRLGGSYFNEQFFGPGTRLTVL.

This clonotype was counted between two and nine times. The rearrangement joins TRBV28 to TRBJ1-5; D is possibly TRBD1 (6 bases). The CDR3 covers 15 residues. The ends were cut back, 3 bases at V and 4 bases at J, with 13 bases in the middle. Germline V lookup: CDR1 MDHEN, CDR2 SYDVKM. Here the CDR3 DNA reads TGTGCCAGCAGTTTCCCACAGGGCCGAAATCAGCCCCAGCATTTT. It translates to CASSFPQGRNQPQHF.

This clonotype was detected a few times. The chain has TRBV5-1 and TRBJ2-1; TRBD2 matches at 9 bases. The J segment lost 6 bases and the V segment lost 6 bases, leaving 19 bases of the junction unmatched. This CDR3 is built from 18 residues. CDR1 and CDR2 from the germline V gene are SGHRS and YFSETQ. In DNA form, the CDR3 reads TGCGCCAGCACCGGAAAACTGGCAGCGGGAGGTTCGACCAATGAGCAGTTCTTC. Protein product: CASTGKLAAGGSTNEQFF.

This clonotype occurred a few times. The chain has TRBV6-2 or TRBV6-3 and TRBJ2-7; D is uncertain. The CDR3 extends over 12 amino acids. The V end was cut by 2 bases, the J end by 4 bases, with 6 bases between. Germline V CDR1 and CDR2: MNHEY, SVGEGT. The CDR3 DNA follows: TGTGCCAGCAGTTACGTTGGTTACGAGCAGTACTTC. It encodes CASSYVGYEQYF.